This T cell receptor (beta chain) was identified during a study of cytomegalovirus exposure and HLA in healthy donors (dated by TCRdb to 2016 to 2017). About the investigation overall: According to an earlier analysis of 550 to 750 of the donors, 150 million to 200 million T cells yielded 95 million to 140 million unique TCR beta sequences and around 280 Gb of sequence data. About 300 gigabases of sequencing data and approximately 85 million unique TCR sequences were included in an early release covering 550 to 800 HLA-typed donors. Of the roughly 410 genotyped donors, 65% to 90% were placed in the genetic ancestry cluster associated with self-reported Caucasian donors. The study aimed to test whether cataloging public T cell receptors could reveal signatures of past pathogen exposure. The study used immunosequencing to profile the T cell repertoires of hundreds of subjects and linked those repertoires to cytomegalovirus serostatus. Besides the first cohort of around 700 subjects, a separate validation cohort made up of 120 different subjects was used. To predict cytomegalovirus infection status, the study combined high-throughput TCR immunosequencing, statistical association of individual TCRs with disease status, and machine learning. In a later analysis, previously published TCR beta repertoires from 500 to 750 donors were re-analyzed and high-resolution HLA genotyping was added so that TCR occurrence patterns could be studied. In the later analysis, no new phenotypic data were used to find candidate immune exposures; instead, reliance was placed on TCR beta sequences and their occurrence across donors. In an earlier analysis of around 540 of the donors, high-throughput TCR beta sequencing was used to judge whether each TCR beta V gene segment behaved as functional or pseudogenic. Alongside the repertoire data, information on donor age, sex, ethnicity and CMV serostatus was compiled. In a later genetic analysis, genome-wide SNP genotypes for about three fifths of the 666 donors were used, and that subset was treated as a discovery cohort. Every discovery cohort repertoire had been produced on one sequencing platform. HLA typing included class I and class II loci at four-digit resolution. Typing coverage differed by locus: A, B, C, DRB1 and DQB1 were typed in roughly 620-640 donors, DQA1 in 522, DPA1 in nearly 610, and DPB1 in 400 to 490. Four or five DR-DQ haplotypes were handled as single units for association and clustering because linkage in the cohort was strong. Across approximately 400 genotyped donors of the cohort, an average of about 200,000 unique TCR beta nucleotide sequences per donor were sequenced, and about a sixth of those sequences were non-productive. Overall study outcomes, separate from this receptor: Some IMGT-functional V segments, including TRBV6-2 and TRBV6-3, could not be distinguished by the 87-base-pair reads and were therefore excluded. Sequencing depth was assumed to be roughly uniform across donors in the presence/absence analyses, though that assumption may not hold. According to a later analysis, TCR association rates differed among HLA loci, with DRB1 alleles showing the most associated TCRs and HLA-C alleles showing the fewest. The authors suggested that the approach could potentially be generalized to other disease states and immunological phenotypes. According to a later genetic analysis, donors in an Asian-associated ancestry cluster had fewer N-insertions in productive TCRs than the approximately 710-donor mean. In a later analysis, several top co-occurrence clusters were reported to appear linked to parvovirus B19, influenza, CMV and Epstein-Barr virus. Because counts were too low, 15 or so rarely observed V segments, including chromosome 9 orphons, were excluded from the earlier analysis of 587 of the donors. A later analysis found that most CMV-associated TCR beta chains appeared HLA-restricted, with HLA associations seemingly driven largely by CMV exposure. A later analysis associated 15,000 to 20,000 TCR beta sequences with specific HLA alleles at a false discovery rate of 0.05. This cohort had only TCR beta chains sequenced, and the lack of alpha or paired-chain data limited which features could be detected. When HLA alleles, especially DR and DQ, strongly co-occurred, TCR associations were difficult to assign to individual alleles. HLA typing was unavailable for some donors at each locus, so association tests used only the typed subset. An earlier analysis of approximately 590 of the donors showed that most TCR beta V segments appeared in productive rearrangements either about 87% or about 30% of the time, which broadly matched IMGT annotations. A later genetic analysis associated a missense DCLRE1C variant with V-gene and J-gene trimming of TCR beta chains, and an independent cohort replicated the association. Correlated functional status among segregating V segments might be attributable to linkage disequilibrium, but an unknown experimental factor could not be ruled out. A further reported finding was that TCR beta sequences accurately predicted the HLA-A and HLA-B alleles for most subjects in the first cohort. In a later analysis, HLA-associated TCR beta chains were found to be more clonally expanded and to have lower generation probabilities than equally common non-associated chains. The classifier was reported to diagnose cytomegalovirus status with high specificity and sensitivity in both the original cohort and the validation cohort. Immune exposure information for the cohort was limited to CMV serostatus. In the study, 150 to 200 TCR beta chains were listed as associated with cytomegalovirus. Across donors, most TCR sequences were observed very rarely, whereas some public TCRs were present in many individuals. A few of the identified cytomegalovirus-associated TCR beta chains were confirmed in vitro to be specific for cytomegalovirus antigens. A cluster of highly shared sequence variants was judged likely to be a technical artifact of the sequencing pipeline.

CDR1 and CDR2, looked up from the germline V gene, are SNHLY and FYNNEI. V and J lose 7 bases and 5 bases, and a span of 8 bases separates them. The CDR3 runs 12 residues from the cysteine to the phenylalanine. Only the CDR3 region is kept as DNA, spanning 36 bases read in frame from base 1. Points on this clone: Its target antigen remains unknown. No base quality values were provided; no much bigger clone lies one nucleotide off.

Receptors were amplified or captured by the immunoSEQ multiplex PCR assay. The multiplex PCR relied on a mix of 60 forward primers for TCR Vbeta segments and 13 reverse primers for TCR Jbeta segments. A multiplex PCR assay on genomic DNA amplified the CDR3 region of rearranged TCR beta genes. The Illumina HiSeq System was used to sequence the amplified TCR beta libraries as 87-base-pair reads. The study's own analysis went as follows. Across the roughly 640 repertoires, a later analysis counted some 80 million unique TCR beta chains, approximately 10 million of which were shared by at least two donors. A nearest-neighbor algorithm error-corrected the raw reads and collapsed the reads into unique sequences, merging closely related sequences to remove PCR and sequencing errors. To assign V, D and J gene segments, CDR3 sequences were aligned to IMGT reference sequences. For a sequence to be retained, at least a six-nucleotide match to both a V gene segment and a J gene segment was required. A rearrangement counted as productive if the CDR3 had no stop codons and remained in frame with V and J, and every other rearrangement counted as non-productive. CDR3 was defined according to IMGT convention as the region running from the second conserved V-encoded cysteine to the conserved J-encoded phenylalanine. Sequences without an unambiguous match to a single V gene segment were excluded from the earlier analysis of approximately 560 of the donors. In an earlier analysis of a few hundred of the donors, a V segment was called functional when productive rearrangements were above 56.7%, and segregating when the standard deviation between donors exceeded 5%. A statistical classification framework was built to diagnose cytomegalovirus status from the catalog of TCR beta chain sequences. In a later analysis, TCR nucleotide sequences were compared against IMGT/GENE-DB human TR gene sequences so that V and J genes could be assigned. The TCRdist pipeline was used in a later analysis to assign CDR3 sequences and most-parsimonious VDJ recombination scenarios. A later analysis defined each TCR beta chain by its CDR3 amino acid sequence plus V-gene family, and excluded reads lacking a unique V-gene family. As a way to deal with suspected cross-contamination and a sequencing artifact, a later analysis dropped approximately 590 nucleotide sequences that were highly shared and had low generation probability. A later analysis calculated a clonal expansion index for each public chain from normalized within-repertoire ranks of inferred template counts. In a later analysis, generation probabilities were computed using a VDJ recombination model fitted to out-of-frame rearrangements, and the results were checked against IGoR. In a later analysis, hypergeometric tests were used to score TCR-TCR, TCR-HLA and TCR-CMV co-occurrence, with a repertoire-size bias correction applied to TCR pairs. False discovery rates were estimated in a later analysis by permuting HLA or CMV assignments 20 times. In a later analysis, co-occurring TCRs were grouped using DBSCAN, and TCRdist sequence similarity was added for clustering within HLA-allele-positive subsets. Repertoires with fewer than 30,000 or more than 120,000 public chains, plus five repertoires with anomalous nucleotide sharing, were excluded from co-occurrence clustering. The clones in this table, taken by TCRdb from immuneACCESS, are in-frame only. Not every clone is retained; where verified, under half of the shortfall comes from an unresolved V gene, and the cause of the rest is unknown. V and J calls and clone size are given by that table; D and trimming were obtained from the DNA. This sample is represented by over 70,000 clones; roughly three quarters of them were singletons. Jointly, the top ten make up roughly 25% of the sample.

The cohort comprised fewer than 750 healthy bone marrow donors. At the time of sampling, all cohort members were nominally healthy, though unrecorded immune exposures were likely present. The donor tested CMV seropositive and was one of the 289 seropositive cohort members. Each donor provided a peripheral blood sample, and peripheral blood mononuclear cells were used for TCR beta sequencing. Genomic DNA was extracted from the blood cell samples with the Qiagen DNeasy Blood Extraction Kit. The sequence is built from TRBV2 and TRBJ2-2; the D region possibly corresponds to TRBD1 (5 bases align). Sequencing input: PBMCs. This receptor was identified in a woman aged 50 to 60 in good health and CMV-seropositive. The CDR3 reads CASNQGTGELFF. The nucleotides are TGTGCCAGCAACCAGGGAACCGGGGAGCTGTTTTTT.